A single sample is the source of the 6 T cell receptor beta chains below, sequenced in a study of T cell repertoires in cytomegalovirus infection. TCRdb processed the reads anew with MiXCR; each CDR3 protein has one entry. The table lists about 260,000 distinct CDR3 sequences, roughly 9.1% of them singletons, with roughly 15% in the top ten. The sample comprised PBMCs. All receptors derive from a human donor in good health (CMV status not recorded). Some clones in this sample may be carry-over from other donors' samples.

This clonotype was observed many times. V is TRBV28 and J is TRBJ2-7; a possible D gene is TRBD1 (5 bases). The CDR3 loop spans 14 amino acids. Per the germline V gene, CDR1 is MDHEN and CDR2 is SYDVKM. V dropped 0 bases and J dropped 7 bases, with 13 bases sitting between them. The CDR3, as DNA: TGTGCCAGCAGTTTATGGCAGGGTCTGAGAGAGCAGTACTTC. It is translated as CASSLWQGLREQYF.

This clonotype was observed at least ten times. The V gene is TRBV7-2, the J gene TRBJ2-3; D gene ambiguous. The V end lost 1 base, the J end lost 3 bases, and 11 bases lay between the germline ends. The CDR3 loop spans 15 amino acids. Germline V lookup: CDR1 SGHTA, CDR2 FQGNSA. This CDR3 is CASSLGGRATDTQYF. CDR3 nucleotides: TGTGCCAGCAGCTTAGGAGGAAGGGCGACAGATACGCAGTATTTT. Full variable domain (rest looked up from reference TRBV7-2 and TRBJ2-3): GAGVSQSPSNKVTEKGKDVELRCDPISGHTALYWYRQSLGQGLEFLIYFQGNSAPDKSGLPSDRFSAERTGGSVSTLTIQRTQQEDSAVYLCASSLGGRATDTQYFGPGTRLTVL.

The chain is built from TRBV9 and TRBJ1-1; D might be TRBD1 (6 bases). Trimming took 3 bases from V and 2 from J, leaving 11 bases between them. The germline V gene encodes CDR1 SGDLS and CDR2 YYNGEE. The CDR3 spans 14 residues. The CDR3 coding sequence is TGTGCCAGCAGCGCCCGGACAGACAACACTGAAGCTTTCTTT. Its translation is CASSARTDNTEAFF.

The V and J genes are TRBV6-1 and TRBJ2-3; 11 nucleotides align to TRBD2. With V trimmed by 6 bases and J by 0 bases, 11 bases remained unmatched. CDR3 length: 18 residues. Germline lookup yields CDR1 MNHNS and CDR2 SASEGT. CDR3 protein: CASSTSGRALASTDTQYF. CDR3 nucleotide sequence: TGTGCCAGCAGCACTAGCGGGAGAGCCCTTGCTAGCACAGATACGCAGTATTTT.

In its sample, this clonotype was seen many times. The V and J genes are TRBV5-6 and TRBJ2-4; TRBD1 is a possible D gene (6 bases). With 0 bases removed from V and 4 bases from J, the gap between germline ends came to 8 bases. Per the germline V gene, CDR1 is SGHDT and CDR2 is YYEEEE. The CDR3 totals 14 residues. The CDR3 protein is CASSLVGTKNIQYF. DNA for the CDR3: TGTGCCAGCAGCTTGGTCGGGACAAAAAACATTCAGTACTTC. The entire variable domain, with the rest obtained from reference TRBV5-6 and TRBJ2-4, is as follows: DAGVTQSPTHLIKTRGQQVTLRCSPKSGHDTVSWYQQALGQGPQFIFQYYEEEERQRGNFPDRFSGHQFPNYSSELNVNALLLGDSALYLCASSLVGTKNIQYFGAGTRLSVL.

Details on this clonotype: One junction end does not reproduce the germline sequence, and a read error may be involved. This chain joins TRBV28 and TRBJ1-2, with D unclear. CDR3 size: 13 residues. In germline, CDR1 is MDHEN, CDR2 SYDVKM. For the CDR3, the DNA is TGTACCAGCAGTTTAGAGGGTTACTATGGCTACACCTTC. As protein: CTSSLEGYYGYTF.